Listed here is a single T cell receptor (beta chain). The antigen is undetermined. These data come from a study of resident and recirculating memory T cells in vitiligo. Whole-study findings and limits: Clonality differed among vitiligo lesions, with no unique dominant clone.

Using immunoSEQ multiplex PCR, the repertoire was profiled, and TCRdb retains in-frame clones only, with some absent. The table includes roughly 40,000 clones, about nine tenths detected once. Germline loops: CDR1 KGHSY, CDR2 FQNENV. V lost 4 bases to trimming and J lost 0 bases; unmatched junction nucleotides: 4. CDR3 length: 16 residues. The clonotype originates from a male donor with vitiligo. Sequencing input: blood. The chain combines TRBV16 with TRBJ1-5; 9 bases align to TRBD1. CDR3 loop: CASSPQGADSNQPQHF. DNA of the CDR3: TGTGCCAGCAGCCCACAGGGGGCAGATAGCAATCAGCCCCAGCATTTT. Variable domain in full (rest from reference TRBV16 and TRBJ1-5): GEEVAQTPKHLVRGEGQKAKLYCAPIKGHSYVFWYQQVLKNEFKFLISFQNENVFDETGMPKERFSAKCLPNSPCSLEIQATKLEDSAVYFCASSPQGADSNQPQHFGDGTRLSIL.